This record concerns one TCR beta chain sequence. Germline is not matched at one junction end, which may reflect a read error. Some clones are missing from TCRdb's copy, which holds only in-frame ones; the method was immunoSEQ multiplex PCR. Here the sample spans under 100,000 clones, 82% being singletons. The source of the sample is a study of blood T cell repertoires in COVID-19. Germline loops: CDR1 MNHEY, CDR2 SMNVEV (reference sequence). CDR3 size: 14 residues. V is TRBV27 and J is TRBJ2-5, with TRBD2 matching over 8 bases. The sample was peripheral blood. The receptor was derived from a man aged 55 to 69 with acute or convalescent COVID-19. CDR3 region: CASSPGLGFESQYF. The CDR3 DNA reads as TGTGCCAGCAGTCCGGGACTAGGGTTTGAGAGCCAGTACTTC.